A single sample gave rise to the 26 T cell receptor beta chains below, sequenced in a study of OX40 agonist ivuxolimab in advanced cancers. Repertoires were generated with immunoSEQ multiplex PCR, while TCRdb's copy carries only in-frame clones and drops some. This sample has around 80,000 clones, with around 90% found just once. The specimen comprised CD4+ or CD8+ T cells sorted from blood, sampled in a trial of the OX40 agonist ivuxolimab. Source of these receptors: an adult with an advanced solid tumor such as melanoma, head and neck, liver or kidney cancer.

Here the CDR3 DNA reads TGTGCCAGTAGACCCGGACAGGGTGGCAAGACTAATGAAAAACTGTTTTTT. This sequence encodes CASRPGQGGKTNEKLFF. V gene TRBV19 combines with J gene TRBJ1-4; TRBD1 matches at 8 bases. The CDR3 spans 17 residues. J gave up 2 bases and V 6 bases, and 11 bases lay outside the gene matches. Per germline, CDR1 LNHDA and CDR2 SQIVND (reference sequence). The variable domain in full, with the rest retrieved from reference TRBV19 and TRBJ1-4, is DGGITQSPKYLFRKEGQNVTLSCEQNLNHDAMYWYRQDPGQGLRLIYYSQIVNDFQKGDIAEGYSVSREKKESFPLTVTSAQKNPTAFYLCASRPGQGGKTNEKLFFGSGTQLSVL.

The V and J genes are TRBV7-2 and TRBJ1-3, with a possible D match to TRBD1 (6 bases). CDR1 SGHTA and CDR2 FQGNSA come from the germline V gene. V lost 0 bases and J lost 4, with 13 bases in between. The CDR3 consists of 16 residues. CDR3: CASSLAGGAPGNTIYF. The CDR3 region has the DNA TGTGCCAGCAGCTTAGCGGGGGGCGCTCCCGGAAACACCATATATTTT.

There are a few counts of this clone. V usage is TRBV13 and J usage is TRBJ1-1; a weak D match, TRBD1 (5 bases). Trimming cost V 1 base and J 1 base, with 10 bases left between them. The CDR3 is 15 residues long. Germline CDR1 is PRHDT and CDR2 is FYEKMQ (reference sequence). In DNA, the CDR3 is TGTGCCAGCAGCTTAGAGGGGAGGGCGAACACTGAAGCTTTCTTT. This gives the protein CASSLEGRANTEAFF.

The V and J genes are TRBV12-5 and TRBJ2-3; D perhaps matches TRBD2 (6 bases). Trimming removed 8 bases at V and 1 base at J, with 10 bases between. This CDR3 region has 13 residues. Germline V lookup: CDR1 LGHNT, CDR2 FRNRAP. CDR3 DNA: TGTGCTAGTAATCCGGGGGGCACAGATACGCAGTATTTT. As protein: CASNPGGTDTQYF.

The chain uses TRBV28 and TRBJ2-7, with 9 bases lining up with TRBD1. CDR1 is MDHEN and CDR2 is SYDVKM in the germline V gene. The CDR3 spans 14 residues. J lost 4 bases, V lost 6 bases, and 7 bases had no gene match. The CDR3 loop reads CASSPTGGVYEQYV. DNA of the CDR3: TGTGCCAGCAGCCCGACAGGGGGAGTTTACGAGCAGTACGTC.

Turning to this clone: Other DNA sequences in the sample encode the same CDR3. J is TRBJ1-5 and V is TRBV28; D gene unclear. The CDR3 loop spans 13 amino acids. Germline CDR1 MDHEN, CDR2 SYDVKM. The V end lost 7 bases, the J end lost 2 bases, and 9 bases lay between the germline ends. The CDR3 coding sequence is TGTGCCAGCACTGATGGGGGCAATCAGCCCCAGCATTTT. Its translation is CASTDGGNQPQHF. Complete variable domain (other parts from reference TRBV28 and TRBJ1-5): DVKVTQSSRYLVKRTGEKVFLECVQDMDHENMFWYRQDPGLGLRLIYFSYDVKMKEKGDIPEGYSVSREKKERFSLILESASTNQTSMYLCASTDGGNQPQHFGDGTRLSIL.

This clone has just a few counts. This chain uses TRBV2 with TRBJ2-1, with 7 bases fitting TRBD1. Germline-derived CDR1 and CDR2 are SNHLY and FYNNEI. V shed 7 bases, J shed 8 bases, and the junction held 5 bases outside the gene matches. This CDR3 contains 12 residues. CDR3 residues: CASTLTGHEQFF. Written as DNA, the CDR3 is TGTGCCAGCACCTTGACAGGGCATGAGCAGTTCTTC. The full variable domain, in which reference TRBV2 and TRBJ2-1 provide the parts outside the CDR3, is EPEVTQTPSHQVTQMGQEVILRCVPISNHLYFYWYRQILGQKVEFLVSFYNNEISEKSEIFDDQFSVERPDGSNFTLKIRSTKLEDSAMYFCASTLTGHEQFFGPGTRLTVL.

The rearrangement links TRBV19 to TRBJ1-2; 7 positions match TRBD1. The CDR3 runs to 14 residues. The ends lost 8 bases at V and 3 bases at J; junction bases unmatched: 9. CDR1 LNHDA and CDR2 SQIVND come from the germline V gene (reference sequence). The chain's CDR3 is CASSNRGLDYGYTF. The CDR3 DNA reads as TGTGCCAGTTCGAACAGGGGTTTGGACTATGGCTACACCTTC.

The chain employs TRBV7-8 and TRBJ2-7; TRBD1 matches 7 bases. The germline V gene encodes CDR1 SGHVS and CDR2 FQNEAQ. This CDR3 has 14 residues. J was trimmed by 2 bases and V by 1 base; bases with no gene match: 2. The CDR3 bases are TGTGCCAGCAGCTTAGATCAGGGGGCCTACGAGCAGTACGTC. This encodes CASSLDQGAYEQYV.

This chain uses TRBV5-4 with TRBJ1-5, with a possible D match to TRBD1 (5 bases). V lost 0 bases to trimming and J lost 8 bases, with 18 bases between them. The CDR3 sequence is 16 residues long. The germline CDR1 and CDR2 sequences are SGHNT and YYREEE (reference sequence). The CDR3 spells CASSLGGVRVVEPQHF. The CDR3 nucleotides are TGTGCCAGCAGCTTGGGAGGGGTCCGGGTCGTTGAGCCCCAGCATTTT.

The genes are TRBV7-2 and TRBJ1-4; 9 bases line up with TRBD1. Germline V lookup: CDR1 SGHTA, CDR2 FQGNSA. The CDR3 totals 14 residues. V shed 4 bases and J 7 bases; nucleotides not matched to a gene: 4. This CDR3 is CASSSRQGGEKLFF. The CDR3 bases are TGTGCCAGCAGCTCCCGACAGGGGGGTGAAAAACTGTTTTTT.

The chain joins TRBV7-2 to TRBJ1-1; 7 bases map to TRBD1. The junction had 4 bases not matched to a gene; V was cut back by 2 bases and J by 10 bases. This CDR3 comprises 12 residues. Germline lookup yields CDR1 SGHTA and CDR2 FQGNSA. CDR3 nucleotides: TGTGCCAGCAGCTTACGACAGGGATCAGCTTTCTTT. Translating it yields CASSLRQGSAFF.

The chain employs TRBV14 and TRBJ1-6; no reliable D call. The CDR3 contains 14 residues. Germline lookup yields CDR1 SGHDN and CDR2 FVKESK. The V end lost 0 bases, the J end lost 16 bases, and 16 bases lay between the germline ends. The CDR3 loop is CASSQEWRGTALHF. The CDR3 DNA is TGTGCCAGCAGCCAAGAATGGAGAGGCACGGCTCTCCACTTT.

The V call is TRBV20-1, the J call TRBJ2-5, with 7 bases aligning to TRBD2. This CDR3 contains 11 residues. Germline CDR1 reads DFQATT; CDR2 reads SNEGSKA (reference sequence). With V trimmed by 3 bases and J by 5 bases, 0 bases remained unmatched. Here the CDR3 reads CSASGGETQYF. CDR3 DNA sequence: TGCAGTGCTAGCGGGGGGGAGACCCAGTACTTC.

The chain links TRBV27 to TRBJ1-1, with TRBD1 as a possible D gene (6 bases). With 4 bases removed from V and 4 bases from J, the gap between germline ends came to 19 bases. The V gene's germline CDR1 is MNHEY and CDR2 SMNVEV (reference sequence). The CDR3 is 16 residues long. The CDR3 reads CASSSALGGRATEAFF. CDR3 nucleotide sequence: TGTGCCAGCAGTTCGGCCCTCGGGGGGCGCGCCACTGAAGCTTTCTTT.

The CDR3 region is CASSLGTGRGTGELFF. The DNA for the CDR3 is TGTGCCAGCAGTTTAGGGACCGGCAGGGGCACCGGGGAGCTGTTTTTT. The chain combines TRBV27 with TRBJ2-2, with D perhaps TRBD1 (6 bases). Germline V lookup: CDR1 MNHEY, CDR2 SMNVEV (reference sequence). CDR3 length equals 16 residues. V gave up 2 bases and J gave up 4 bases, with 14 bases separating them.

On this clone itself: Lacking the conserved final phenylalanine or tryptophan, this CDR3 likely reflects a read error. The rearrangement joins TRBV2 to TRBJ1-1; possible D gene TRBD1, 6 bases. The V end lost 7 bases, the J end lost 3 bases, and 15 bases lay between the germline ends. The CDR3 consists of 14 residues. CDR1 is SNHLY, CDR2 FYNNEI, per germline. The CDR3 here is CASIGTRPYTEAFL. The CDR3 bases are TGTGCCAGCATCGGGACACGGCCGTACACTGAAGCTTTCCTT.

This rearrangement joins TRBV5-6 to TRBJ1-2; the D gene is possibly TRBD1 (5 bases). Germline V gene lookup returns CDR1 SGHDT and CDR2 YYEEEE. This CDR3 region has 14 residues. Trimming removed 6 bases from V and 7 bases from J, with 19 bases in between. This CDR3 reads CASKYRPGSGGYTF. As DNA, the CDR3 is TGTGCCAGCAAATACCGCCCAGGGAGCGGTGGCTACACCTTC.

The chain joins TRBV11-2 to TRBJ1-2; TRBD1 aligns across 11 bases. In germline, CDR1 is SGHAT, CDR2 FQNNGV. The V gene end was trimmed by 5 bases and the J gene end by 0 bases; junction bases not matched to a gene: 8. The CDR3 runs to 17 residues. As DNA, the CDR3 is TGTGCCAGCAGCCGCAGGGACAGGGGGTTATCTAACTATGGCTACACCTTC. It codes for CASSRRDRGLSNYGYTF.

The rearrangement uses TRBV7-3 and TRBJ2-2; 9 bases are a match to TRBD1. CDR1 is SGHTA, CDR2 FQGTGA, per germline. Trimming cost V 2 bases and J 4 bases; bases outside gene matches: 17. This CDR3 region has 20 residues. The CDR3 DNA is TGTGCCAGCAGCTTAGGGGCTGGGACCGGGACAGGGAGGAGCACCGGGGAGCTGTTTTTT. Translated, it gives CASSLGAGTGTGRSTGELFF.

This chain links TRBV7-2 with TRBJ1-5, with a tentative D call TRBD1 (6 bases). Germline-derived CDR1 and CDR2 are SGHTA and FQGNSA. V was cut by 1 base and J by 4 bases, with 8 bases left in between. This CDR3 has 14 amino acids. Here the CDR3 reads CASSLGDKNQPQHF. The CDR3 DNA follows: TGTGCCAGCAGCTTAGGGGACAAAAATCAGCCCCAGCATTTT. The full variable domain, with the rest looked up from reference TRBV7-2 and TRBJ1-5, is GAGVSQSPSNKVTEKGKDVELRCDPISGHTALYWYRQSLGQGLEFLIYFQGNSAPDKSGLPSDRFSAERTGGSVSTLTIQRTQQEDSAVYLCASSLGDKNQPQHFGDGTRLSIL.

The genes are TRBV5-6 and TRBJ2-5; a possible D gene is TRBD1 (6 bases). The CDR3 has 15 residues. CDR1 SGHDT and CDR2 YYEEEE come from the germline V gene. V lost 0 bases and J lost 4, with 13 bases in between. The CDR3 here is CASSLESGVRETQYF. The CDR3 DNA is TGTGCCAGCAGCTTGGAGTCAGGGGTTAGAGAGACCCAGTACTTC. The full variable domain, with the rest looked up from reference TRBV5-6 and TRBJ2-5, is DAGVTQSPTHLIKTRGQQVTLRCSPKSGHDTVSWYQQALGQGPQFIFQYYEEEERQRGNFPDRFSGHQFPNYSSELNVNALLLGDSALYLCASSLESGVRETQYFGPGTRLLVL.

CDR3 nucleotide sequence: TGTGCCAGCAGTTTTAGATTCGGCAGCTTCCTGAACACTGAAGCTTTCTTT. Encoded protein: CASSFRFGSFLNTEAFF. The chain joins TRBV27 to TRBJ1-1, with D unclear. V was pared by 3 bases and J by 0 bases, with 17 bases between. Germline V gives CDR1 MNHEY, CDR2 SMNVEV (reference sequence). The CDR3 runs to 17 residues.

This chain's CDR3 is CASSYGGFTEAFF. The CDR3 DNA follows: TGTGCCAGCAGTTACGGGGGATTCACTGAAGCTTTCTTT. The V gene is TRBV6-5, the J gene TRBJ1-1; D is perhaps TRBD1 (5 bases). From germline, CDR1 is MNHEY and CDR2 SVGAGI. Trimming removed 2 bases at V and 4 bases at J, with 8 bases between. The CDR3 contains 13 residues.

V and J are TRBV6-6 and TRBJ2-3; TRBD1 matches 11 bases. Germline loops: CDR1 MNHNY, CDR2 SVGAGI (reference sequence). V lost 6 bases and J lost 3; bases outside the gene matches: 8. The CDR3 has 16 residues. For the CDR3, the DNA is TGTGCCAGCAGACCCCGGACAGGGGGCTCGACAGATACGCAGTATTTT. It translates to CASRPRTGGSTDTQYF.

The chain joins TRBV27 to TRBJ2-7; a weak D match, TRBD2 (5 bases). V was cut by 3 bases and J by 6 bases, with 12 bases left in between. CDR3 length: 13 residues. Germline CDR1 MNHEY, CDR2 SMNVEV (reference sequence). CDR3 bases: TGTGCCAGCAGTTTGGGAGCCCTCTCCGAGCAGTACGTC. Protein sequence: CASSLGALSEQYV.